The 12 T cell receptor beta chains given below trace back to one sample, sequenced in a study of T-cell memory formation after mild COVID-19. TCRdb reprocessed the 5' RACE reads with MiXCR, giving one entry per CDR3 protein. This sample yields approximately 260,000 distinct CDR3 sequences, of which 16% are seen a single time; 3.5% to 4% belongs to the top ten. Sequences were obtained from PBMCs or a T cell subset sorted from them (not recorded which). The receptors derive from a man aged 18 to 29 who had mild COVID-19 (a few samples of this study predate the infection). Cell type and time point are not known.

V gene TRBV5-6 combines with J gene TRBJ1-2, with D possibly TRBD1 on 5 matching bases. Germline CDR1 SGHDT, CDR2 YYEEEE. The V end was cut by 6 bases, the J end by 4 bases, with 13 bases between. This CDR3 is built from 13 residues. CDR3 region: CASIKGQTYGYTF. The CDR3 DNA is TGTGCCAGCATCAAGGGGCAGACCTATGGCTACACCTTC. The variable domain in full, completed from reference TRBV5-6 and TRBJ1-2, reads DAGVTQSPTHLIKTRGQQVTLRCSPKSGHDTVSWYQQALGQGPQFIFQYYEEEERQRGNFPDRFSGHQFPNYSSELNVNALLLGDSALYLCASIKGQTYGYTFGSGTRLTVV.

There are a few counts of this clonotype. The rearrangement links TRBV7-2 to TRBJ1-1; possibly TRBD1 for D (5 bases). Germline V CDR1 and CDR2: SGHTA, FQGNSA. Trimming took 1 base from V and 11 from J, leaving 17 bases between them. CDR3 length: 14 amino acids. The CDR3 DNA reads as TGTGCCAGCAGCTTAGAGGGCTCGGGGGATTCCGCTTTCTTT. Translating gives CASSLEGSGDSAFF.

The chain carries TRBV7-8 and TRBJ2-1; D uncertain. Germline V lookup: CDR1 SGHVS, CDR2 FQNEAQ. CDR3 length: 11 residues. Deletions cut 6 bases from V and 9 bases from J, with 9 bases between. This CDR3 reads CASSYSGEQFF. DNA for the CDR3: TGTGCCAGCAGTTACTCCGGTGAGCAGTTCTTC.

This clonotype was seen a handful of times. The V gene is TRBV3-1, the J gene TRBJ2-2, with D possibly matching TRBD1 (5 bases). CDR3 length equals 13 residues. With 4 bases removed from V and 9 bases from J, the gap between germline ends came to 12 bases. The germline gives CDR1 LGHDT, CDR2 YNNKEL (reference sequence). CDR3 protein: CASSPGTGRELFF. In DNA, the CDR3 is TGTGCCAGCAGCCCCGGAACAGGCAGGGAGCTGTTTTTT. The full variable domain, in which reference TRBV3-1 and TRBJ2-2 provide the parts outside the CDR3, is DTAVSQTPKYLVTQMGNDKSIKCEQNLGHDTMYWYKQDSKKFLKIMFSYNNKELIINETVPNRFSPKSPDKAHLNLHINSLELGDSAVYFCASSPGTGRELFFGEGSRLTVL.

V usage is TRBV24-1 and J usage is TRBJ2-2, with D perhaps matching TRBD1 or TRBD2 (5 bases each). The CDR3 consists of 14 residues. Per the germline V gene, CDR1 is KGHDR and CDR2 is SFDVKD. The V and J ends lost 9 bases and 0 bases respectively, with 10 bases between them. The CDR3 sequence is CATGDAANTGELFF. CDR3 sequence (DNA): TGTGCCACCGGGGACGCCGCGAACACCGGGGAGCTGTTTTTT.

This clonotype was seen more than once but under ten times. The rearrangement links TRBV7-2 to TRBJ2-3, with unresolved D. Germline V gene sequence: CDR1 SGHTA, CDR2 FQGNSA. This CDR3 spans 16 amino acids. Trimming took 1 base from V and 1 from J, leaving 12 bases between them. CDR3 DNA sequence: TGTGCCAGCAGCTTAGTTGGTTTGTTGGGCACAGATACGCAGTATTTT. The encoded protein is CASSLVGLLGTDTQYF.

The chain joins TRBV6-2 or TRBV6-3 to TRBJ2-6; D possibly corresponds to TRBD2 (6 bases). V lost 2 bases and J 2 bases, leaving 7 bases between the germline ends. Germline V gives CDR1 MNHEY, CDR2 SVGEGT. The CDR3 has 15 amino acids. The CDR3 loop reads CASSYGRTGANVLTF. The CDR3, as DNA: TGTGCCAGCAGTTACGGGAGGACTGGGGCCAACGTCCTGACTTTC.

The gene calls are TRBV7-9 and TRBJ1-5; D remains ambiguous. CDR1 is SEHNR, CDR2 FQNEAQ, per germline (reference sequence). V dropped 5 bases and J dropped 10 bases, with 15 bases sitting between them. The CDR3 runs 13 residues. The CDR3 sequence is CASSPAGGAPQHF. CDR3 DNA sequence: TGTGCCAGCAGCCCTGCGGGAGGAGCACCCCAGCATTTT.

This clonotype was picked up a small number of times. V is TRBV20-1 and J is TRBJ2-5, with TRBD2 matching 11 bases. J was trimmed by 5 bases and V by 3 bases; bases with no gene match: 5. Per the germline V gene, CDR1 is DFQATT and CDR2 is SNEGSKA (reference sequence). CDR3 length: 14 residues. The CDR3 protein is CSARSLAGGETQYF. CDR3 in DNA: TGCAGTGCTAGGTCCCTAGCGGGGGGCGAGACCCAGTACTTC.

V gene TRBV20-1 combines with J gene TRBJ1-1, with a weak D call TRBD1 (5 bases). CDR1 and CDR2 from the germline V gene are DFQATT and SNEGSKA (reference sequence). V lost 5 bases, J lost 4 bases, and 20 bases lay in between. CDR3 size: 15 residues. This chain's CDR3 is CSAPLGGGRTTEAFF. The CDR3 bases are TGCAGTGCTCCGCTCGGCGGGGGTCGGACCACTGAAGCTTTCTTT.

This clonotype was detected only a few times. This rearrangement joins TRBV7-3 to TRBJ2-1; D is tentatively TRBD1 or TRBD2 (5 bases each). Trimming cost V 5 bases and J 2 bases, with 13 bases left between them. Germline CDR1 is SGHTA and CDR2 is FQGTGA. The CDR3 has 15 residues. CDR3 amino acids: CASSPGAGPYNEQFF. The CDR3 nucleotides read TGTGCCAGCAGCCCCGGGGCGGGTCCCTACAATGAGCAGTTCTTC. Drawing the rest from reference TRBV7-3 and TRBJ2-1, the complete variable domain is GAGVSQTPSNKVTEKGKYVELRCDPISGHTALYWYRQSLGQGPEFLIYFQGTGAADDSGLPNDRFFAVRPEGSVSTLKIQRTERGDSAVYLCASSPGAGPYNEQFFGPGTRLTVL.

This clonotype appeared many times. The V call is TRBV5-6, the J call TRBJ1-4; maybe TRBD1 (5 bases). This CDR3 region has 15 residues. Germline assignment: CDR1 SGHDT and CDR2 YYEEEE. V gave up 3 bases and J gave up 8 bases, with 17 bases separating them. In DNA, the CDR3 is TGTGCCAGCAGCTCGGGGCACCGCGTGGGCGAAAAACTGTTTTTT. As protein: CASSSGHRVGEKLFF.